Listed below are T cell receptor beta chains from one sample, sequenced in a study of cytomegalovirus exposure and HLA in healthy donors. Produced via immunoSEQ multiplex PCR; TCRdb's table is partial and in-frame only. The table includes 170,000 or so clones, 77% detected once. The sequenced material came from PBMCs. These receptors came from a woman in her thirties in good health and CMV-seronegative. Each CDR3 is given with its conserved first and last residue. The D gene is left open where the match is weak. Size is stated for part of the rows, as once, few or many counts, or as a class when the clone is expanded.

abundance: NA
j_gene: TRBJ1-6
v_gene: TRBV7-9
d_gene: TRBD1
CDR3nt: TGTGCCAGCAGCTATGGGACAGGGGGTTCCTATAATTCACCCCTCCACTTT
CDR3aa: CASSYGTGGSYNSPLHF

abundance: once
j_gene: TRBJ2-2
v_gene: TRBV5-1
d_gene: TRBD1
CDR3nt: TGCGCCAGCAGCCCAGAGGCAGGGGGCTTTACGAACACCGGGGAGCTGTTTTTT
CDR3aa: CASSPEAGGFTNTGELFF

abundance: NA
j_gene: TRBJ2-1
v_gene: TRBV5-1
d_gene: NA
CDR3nt: TGCGCCACGTCCCTAGCTTCCAGCTCCTACAATGAGCAGTTCTTC
CDR3aa: CATSLASSSYNEQFF

abundance: NA
j_gene: TRBJ1-3
v_gene: TRBV28
d_gene: NA
CDR3nt: TGTGCCAGCACCCCAGGGGGAAACACCATATATTTT
CDR3aa: CASTPGGNTIYF

abundance: NA
j_gene: TRBJ2-1
v_gene: TRBV10-3
d_gene: TRBD2
CDR3nt: TGTGCCTCAGGGACTAGTAATAATGAGCAGTTCTTC
CDR3aa: CASGTSNNEQFF

abundance: few
j_gene: TRBJ2-7
v_gene: TRBV28
d_gene: NA
CDR3nt: TGTGCCAGCACTGGGCAAAGTTACGAGCAGTACTTC
CDR3aa: CASTGQSYEQYF

abundance: NA
j_gene: TRBJ2-1
v_gene: TRBV6-1
d_gene: NA
CDR3nt: TGTGCCAGCAGTCCCGACTCGGCCTCCTACAATGAGCAGTTCTTC
CDR3aa: CASSPDSASYNEQFF

abundance: NA
j_gene: TRBJ2-2
v_gene: TRBV4-1
d_gene: NA
CDR3nt: TGCGCCAGCAGCCAACTCGACTTAATAGTGACCGGGGAGCTGTTTTTT
CDR3aa: CASSQLDLIVTGELFF

abundance: NA
j_gene: TRBJ1-3
v_gene: TRBV28
d_gene: NA
CDR3nt: TGTGCCAGCAGTTTAGAGGGGGACTCTGGAAACACCATATATTTT
CDR3aa: CASSLEGDSGNTIYF

abundance: NA
j_gene: TRBJ2-5
v_gene: TRBV27
d_gene: NA
CDR3nt: TGTGCCAGCAGTTTGTCTAGCCAAGAGACCCAGTACTTC
CDR3aa: CASSLSSQETQYF

abundance: NA
j_gene: TRBJ2-1
v_gene: TRBV5-1
d_gene: TRBD1
CDR3nt: TGCGCCAGCAGCTTCGGGACAGACCTCAATGAGCAGTTCTTC
CDR3aa: CASSFGTDLNEQFF

abundance: NA
j_gene: TRBJ1-2
v_gene: TRBV30
d_gene: NA
CDR3nt: TGTGCCTGGAGTGTACGACAAACCAGGTATCGCGACCTATATGGCTACACCTTC
CDR3aa: CAWSVRQTRYRDLYGYTF

abundance: NA
j_gene: TRBJ2-2
v_gene: TRBV27
d_gene: NA
CDR3nt: TGTGCCAGCAGTCTCGACAGGAACACCGGGGAGCTGTTTTTT
CDR3aa: CASSLDRNTGELFF

abundance: NA
j_gene: TRBJ2-7
v_gene: TRBV19
d_gene: TRBD1
CDR3nt: TGTGCCAGTAGTAACCGGGGACAGGGGATATACGAGCAGTACTTC
CDR3aa: CASSNRGQGIYEQYF

abundance: NA
j_gene: TRBJ1-1
v_gene: TRBV28
d_gene: NA
CDR3nt: TGTGCCAGCAGTTTTGACCAGGGGACCACTGAAGCTTTCTTT
CDR3aa: CASSFDQGTTEAFF

abundance: NA
j_gene: TRBJ2-1
v_gene: TRBV18
d_gene: TRBD2
CDR3nt: TGTGCCAGCTCTCAATCGCCGGGACTAGCGGCCCACAATGAGCAGTTCTTC
CDR3aa: CASSQSPGLAAHNEQFF

abundance: NA
j_gene: TRBJ1-1
v_gene: TRBV19
d_gene: TRBD1
CDR3nt: TGTGCCAGTCGAGGGGGCACCTTGAACACTGAAGCTTTCTTT
CDR3aa: CASRGGTLNTEAFF

abundance: NA
j_gene: TRBJ2-1
v_gene: TRBV2
d_gene: NA
CDR3nt: TGTGCCAGCAGTGACGGGGTCAACAGGGTGATCAATGAGCAGTTCTTC
CDR3aa: CASSDGVNRVINEQFF

abundance: NA
j_gene: TRBJ1-2
v_gene: TRBV30
d_gene: NA
CDR3nt: TGTGCCTGGAGCGGTACTTTTAACTATGGCTACACCTTC
CDR3aa: CAWSGTFNYGYTF

abundance: NA
j_gene: TRBJ2-3
v_gene: TRBV30
d_gene: NA
CDR3nt: TGTGCCTGGGGAAACGGGGGCACAGATACGCAGTATTTT
CDR3aa: CAWGNGGTDTQYF

abundance: NA
j_gene: TRBJ2-5
v_gene: TRBV11-2
d_gene: NA
CDR3nt: TGTGCCAGCAGCTTAGGGGGGCTAGCTGCGGAGACCCAGTACTTC
CDR3aa: CASSLGGLAAETQYF

abundance: once
j_gene: TRBJ2-2
v_gene: TRBV27
d_gene: TRBD2
CDR3nt: TGTGCCAGCAGTTCGATCCGAACTAGCGGGTACACCGGGGAGCTGTTTTTT
CDR3aa: CASSSIRTSGYTGELFF

abundance: NA
j_gene: TRBJ1-1
v_gene: TRBV5-1
d_gene: TRBD1
CDR3nt: TGCGCCAGCAGCTTGAGGTTCAGGGGACAGGGTTCCCTGAACACTGAAGCTTTCTTT
CDR3aa: CASSLRFRGQGSLNTEAFF

abundance: NA
j_gene: TRBJ2-2
v_gene: TRBV15
d_gene: NA
CDR3nt: TGTGCCACCAGCACGAGAGGCACCCCCCACGCCGGGGGGCTGTTTTTT
CDR3aa: CATSTRGTPHAGGLFF

abundance: NA
j_gene: TRBJ2-4
v_gene: TRBV28
d_gene: TRBD1
CDR3nt: TGTGCCAGCAGTTCCGACAGGGGGCGATGGGAAGACATTCAGTACTTC
CDR3aa: CASSSDRGRWEDIQYF

abundance: NA
j_gene: TRBJ1-2
v_gene: TRBV11-2
d_gene: NA
CDR3nt: TGTGCCAGCAGCTCACTCCAGGGGCCTATCTATGGCTACACCTTC
CDR3aa: CASSSLQGPIYGYTF

abundance: NA
j_gene: TRBJ1-6
v_gene: TRBV10-3
d_gene: NA
CDR3nt: TGTGCCATCAGTGTTAGGTCGTTGACAGGCGATTCACCCCTCCACTTT
CDR3aa: CAISVRSLTGDSPLHF

abundance: NA
j_gene: TRBJ1-4
v_gene: TRBV6-1
d_gene: TRBD1
CDR3nt: TGTGCCAGCAGTCGAGGGGGCTGGGAAAAACTGTTTTTT
CDR3aa: CASSRGGWEKLFF